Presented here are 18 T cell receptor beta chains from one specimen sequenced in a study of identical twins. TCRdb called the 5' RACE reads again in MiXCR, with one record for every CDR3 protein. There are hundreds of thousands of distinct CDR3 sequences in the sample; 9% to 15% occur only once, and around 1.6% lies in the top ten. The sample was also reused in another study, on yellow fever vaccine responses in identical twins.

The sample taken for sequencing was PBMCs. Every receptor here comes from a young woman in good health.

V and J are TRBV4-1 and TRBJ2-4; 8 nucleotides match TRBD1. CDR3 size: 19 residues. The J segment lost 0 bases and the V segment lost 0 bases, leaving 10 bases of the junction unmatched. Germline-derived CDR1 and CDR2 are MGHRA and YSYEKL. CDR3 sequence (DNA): TGCGCCAGCAGCCAAGACCATTATCAGGGGGCCCGAGCCAAAAACATTCAGTACTTC. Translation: CASSQDHYQGARAKNIQYF.

The CDR3 sequence: CASSPSGTAYREAFF. DNA for the CDR3: TGTGCCAGCAGTCCCTCCGGGACAGCTTACCGTGAAGCTTTCTTT. The chain joins TRBV6-2 or TRBV6-3 to TRBJ1-1, with 7 positions matching TRBD1. V lost 5 bases to trimming and J lost 7 bases; unmatched junction nucleotides: 13. CDR3 length: 15 residues. Germline CDR1 reads MNHEY; CDR2 reads SVGEGT.

CDR3 bases: TGCAGTGCTAGAGTGACAGGGGGCTTCATGGGGTACAATGAGCAGTTCTTC. Encoded protein: CSARVTGGFMGYNEQFF. J is TRBJ2-1 and V is TRBV20-1; 10 nucleotides line up with TRBD1. The trim removed 1 base at V and 4 bases at J, leaving 10 bases unmatched. The germline gives CDR1 DFQATT, CDR2 SNEGSKA (reference sequence). The CDR3 consists of 17 residues.

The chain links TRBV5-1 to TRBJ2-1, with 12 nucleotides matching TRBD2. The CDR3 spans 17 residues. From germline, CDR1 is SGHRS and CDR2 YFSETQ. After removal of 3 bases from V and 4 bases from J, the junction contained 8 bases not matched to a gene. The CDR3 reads CASSSQLTSGGYNEQFF. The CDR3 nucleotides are TGCGCCAGCAGCTCCCAACTGACTAGCGGGGGATACAATGAGCAGTTCTTC.

Written as DNA, the CDR3 is TGTGCCAGCAGCCACGGGGACAGGGGGCACGAGCAGTACGTC. Its protein is CASSHGDRGHEQYV. This chain connects TRBV3-1 to TRBJ2-7, with 12 positions matching TRBD1. This CDR3 spans 14 amino acids. J lost 5 bases, V lost 3 bases, and 2 bases had no gene match. Germline V gene lookup returns CDR1 LGHDT and CDR2 YNNKEL (reference sequence).

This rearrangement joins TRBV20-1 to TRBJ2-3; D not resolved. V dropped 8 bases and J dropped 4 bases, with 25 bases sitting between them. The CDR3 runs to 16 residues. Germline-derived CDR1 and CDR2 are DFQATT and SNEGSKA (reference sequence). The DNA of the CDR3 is TGCAGTACCGAAGACGAGGCCCGATGGGTTCCAGATACGCAGTATTTT. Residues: CSTEDEARWVPDTQYF.

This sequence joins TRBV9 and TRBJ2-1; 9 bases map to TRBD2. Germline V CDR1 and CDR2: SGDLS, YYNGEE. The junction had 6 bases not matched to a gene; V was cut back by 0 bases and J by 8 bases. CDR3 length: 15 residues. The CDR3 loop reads CASSVGLAGWDEQFF. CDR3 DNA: TGTGCCAGCAGCGTAGGGCTAGCGGGATGGGATGAGCAGTTCTTC. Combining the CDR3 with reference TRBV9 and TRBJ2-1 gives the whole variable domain DSGVTQTPKHLITATGQRVTLRCSPRSGDLSVYWYQQSLDQGLQFLIQYYNGEERAKGNILERFSAQQFPDLHSELNLSSLELGDSALYFCASSVGLAGWDEQFFGPGTRLTVL.

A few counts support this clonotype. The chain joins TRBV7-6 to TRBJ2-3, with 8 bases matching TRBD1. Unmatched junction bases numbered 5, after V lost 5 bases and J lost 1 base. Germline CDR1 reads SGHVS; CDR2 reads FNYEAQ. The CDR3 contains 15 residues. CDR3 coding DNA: TGTGCCAGCAGCAAGACGGGACAGGGCACAGATACGCAGTATTTT. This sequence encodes CASSKTGQGTDTQYF.

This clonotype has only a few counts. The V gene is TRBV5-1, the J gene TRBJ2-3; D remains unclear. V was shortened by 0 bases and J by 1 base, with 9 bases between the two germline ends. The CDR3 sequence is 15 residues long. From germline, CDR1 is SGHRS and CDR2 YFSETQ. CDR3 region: CASSLVGWGTDTQYF. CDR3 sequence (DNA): TGCGCCAGCAGCTTGGTAGGGTGGGGCACAGATACGCAGTATTTT.

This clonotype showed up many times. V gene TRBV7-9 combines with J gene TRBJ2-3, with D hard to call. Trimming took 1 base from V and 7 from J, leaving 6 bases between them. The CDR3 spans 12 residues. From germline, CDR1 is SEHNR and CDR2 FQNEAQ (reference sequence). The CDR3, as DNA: TGTGCCAGCAGCTTAGTGGGGAATACGCAGTATTTT. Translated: CASSLVGNTQYF.

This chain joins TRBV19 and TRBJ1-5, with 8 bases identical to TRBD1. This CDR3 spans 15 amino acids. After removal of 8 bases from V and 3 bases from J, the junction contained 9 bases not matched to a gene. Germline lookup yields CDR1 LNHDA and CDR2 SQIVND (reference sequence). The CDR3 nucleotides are TGTGCCAGTCAAAAGGGGGGACAGGTCAATCAGCCCCAGCATTTT. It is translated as CASQKGGQVNQPQHF.

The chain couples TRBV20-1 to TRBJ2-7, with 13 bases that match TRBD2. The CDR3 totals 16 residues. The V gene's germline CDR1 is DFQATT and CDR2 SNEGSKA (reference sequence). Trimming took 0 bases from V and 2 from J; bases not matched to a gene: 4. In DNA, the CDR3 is TGCAGTGCTAGAGACCGGGGACTAGCGGGAACCTACGAGCAGTACTTC. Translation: CSARDRGLAGTYEQYF.

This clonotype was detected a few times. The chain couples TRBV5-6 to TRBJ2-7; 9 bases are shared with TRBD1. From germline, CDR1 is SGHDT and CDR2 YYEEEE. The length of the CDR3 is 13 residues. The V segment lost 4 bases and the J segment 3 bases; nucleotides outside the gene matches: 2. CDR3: CASSRGQGYEQYF. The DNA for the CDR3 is TGTGCCAGCAGCCGGGGACAGGGCTACGAGCAGTACTTC.

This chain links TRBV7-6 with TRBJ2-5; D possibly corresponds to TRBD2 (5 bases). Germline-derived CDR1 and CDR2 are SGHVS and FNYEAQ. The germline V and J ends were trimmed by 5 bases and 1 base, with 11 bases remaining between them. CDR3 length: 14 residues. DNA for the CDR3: TGTGCCAGCAGCACGGGGTACGGCCAAGAGACCCAGTACTTC. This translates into CASSTGYGQETQYF.

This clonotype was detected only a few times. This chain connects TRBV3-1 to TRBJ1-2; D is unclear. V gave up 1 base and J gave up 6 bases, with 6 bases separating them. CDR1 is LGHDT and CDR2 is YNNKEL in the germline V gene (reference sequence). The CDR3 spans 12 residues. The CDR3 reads CASSQASNGYTF. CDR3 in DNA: TGTGCCAGCAGCCAAGCCTCCAATGGCTACACCTTC.

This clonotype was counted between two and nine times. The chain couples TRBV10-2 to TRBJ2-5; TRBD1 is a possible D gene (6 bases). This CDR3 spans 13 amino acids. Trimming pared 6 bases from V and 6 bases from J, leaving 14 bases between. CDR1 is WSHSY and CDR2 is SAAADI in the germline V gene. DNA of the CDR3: TGCGCCAGCAGCACACAGGGAGTACAGACCCAGTACTTC. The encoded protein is CASSTQGVQTQYF.

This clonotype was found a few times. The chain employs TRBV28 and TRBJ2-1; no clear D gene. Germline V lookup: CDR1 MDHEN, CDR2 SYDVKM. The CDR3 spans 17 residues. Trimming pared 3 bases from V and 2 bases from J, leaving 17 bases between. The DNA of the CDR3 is TGTGCCAGCAGTTTTCCCCCCATAGGGCAGCCCTACAATGAGCAGTTCTTC. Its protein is CASSFPPIGQPYNEQFF.

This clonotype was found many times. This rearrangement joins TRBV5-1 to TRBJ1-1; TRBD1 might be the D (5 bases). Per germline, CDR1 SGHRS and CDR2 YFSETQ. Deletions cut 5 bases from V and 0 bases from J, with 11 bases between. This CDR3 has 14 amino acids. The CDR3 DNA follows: TGCGCCAGCAGTTGGGACGGACTGAACACTGAAGCTTTCTTT. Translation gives CASSWDGLNTEAFF.